This TCR beta chain was captured in a study of T-cell memory formation after mild COVID-19. MiXCR, applied by TCRdb to the 5' RACE reads, yields one record per CDR3 protein. The repertoire includes some 200,000 distinct CDR3 sequences, 20% to 25% of them detected once, and around 23% sits in the top ten. With V trimmed by 5 bases and J by 0 bases, 5 bases remained unmatched. Germline assignment: CDR1 LGHDT and CDR2 YNNKEL (reference sequence). CDR3 length equals 15 residues. The sequenced material came from PBMCs or a T cell subset sorted from them (not recorded which). This TCR was recovered from an adult woman who had mild COVID-19 (a few samples of this study predate the infection). Cell type and time point are not known. This chain connects TRBV3-1 to TRBJ1-1, with 8 bases fitting TRBD1. The CDR3 nucleotides read TGTGCCAGCAGCGGATTGACAGGGGTGAACACTGAAGCTTTCTTT. It specifies CASSGLTGVNTEAFF.